The sequence of this T cell receptor (beta chain) was determined in a study of neurological immune-mediated disorders. This clonotype was seen at least ten times. Its matching antigen is unknown. The output of every sequencing run exceeded 170 million TCR-beta sequences, derived from 15-18 subjects. TCRdb used MiXCR to reprocess the 5' RACE reads, holding one entry per CDR3 protein. The table records roughly 56,000 distinct CDR3 sequences, over 10% of them present only once. The CDR3 consists of 16 residues. Germline CDR1 SGHVS, CDR2 FQNEAQ. Deletions cut 3 bases from V and 2 bases from J, with 16 bases between. Study-wide results and limits: The absence of shared CDR3 amino acid sequences among expanded clones across subjects suggests private repertoires in all groups.

Maryland, USA blood bank volunteers served as healthy controls. The receptor's source is a man aged 55 to 70 in good health. The specimen was PBMCs. The chain links TRBV7-8 to TRBJ1-1; perhaps TRBD1 as D (6 bases). CDR3 sequence reads: CASSLYRDRTNTEAFF. The CDR3, as DNA: TGTGCCAGCAGCTTGTACAGAGACAGGACCAACACTGAAGCTTTCTTT.